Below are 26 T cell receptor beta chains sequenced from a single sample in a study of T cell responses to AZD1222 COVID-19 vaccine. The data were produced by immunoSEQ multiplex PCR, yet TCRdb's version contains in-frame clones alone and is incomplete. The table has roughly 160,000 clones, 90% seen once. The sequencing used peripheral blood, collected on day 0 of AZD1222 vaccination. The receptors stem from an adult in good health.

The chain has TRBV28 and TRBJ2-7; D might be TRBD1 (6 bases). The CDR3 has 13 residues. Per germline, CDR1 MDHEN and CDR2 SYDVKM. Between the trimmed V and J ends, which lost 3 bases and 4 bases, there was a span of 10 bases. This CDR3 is CASSLGRGYEQYF. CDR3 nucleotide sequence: TGTGCCAGCAGTTTGGGCAGGGGATACGAGCAGTACTTC.

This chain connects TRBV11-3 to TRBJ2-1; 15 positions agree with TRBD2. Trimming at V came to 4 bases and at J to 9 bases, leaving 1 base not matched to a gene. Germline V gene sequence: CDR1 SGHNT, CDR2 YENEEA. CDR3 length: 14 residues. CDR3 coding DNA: TGTGCCAGCAGCTGGACTAGCGGGGGGGCTGAGCAGTTCTTC. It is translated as CASSWTSGGAEQFF.

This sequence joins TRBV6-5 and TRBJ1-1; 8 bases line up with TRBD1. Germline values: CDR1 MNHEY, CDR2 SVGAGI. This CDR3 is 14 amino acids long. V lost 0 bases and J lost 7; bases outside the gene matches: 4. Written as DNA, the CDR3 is TGTGCCAGCAGTTACTCCGGGACAGGCTTTGAAGCTTTCTTT. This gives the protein CASSYSGTGFEAFF.

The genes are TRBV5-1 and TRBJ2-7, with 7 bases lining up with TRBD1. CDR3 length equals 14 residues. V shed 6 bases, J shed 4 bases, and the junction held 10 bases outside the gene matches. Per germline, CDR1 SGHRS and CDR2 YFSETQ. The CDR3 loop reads CASTFRQGMYEQYF. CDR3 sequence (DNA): TGCGCCAGCACCTTCCGACAGGGAATGTACGAGCAGTACTTC.

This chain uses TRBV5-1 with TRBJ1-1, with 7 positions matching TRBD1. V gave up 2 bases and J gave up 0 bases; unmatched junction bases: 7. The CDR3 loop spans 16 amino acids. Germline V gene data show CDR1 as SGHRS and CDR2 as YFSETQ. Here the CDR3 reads CASSLWDSQMNTEAFF. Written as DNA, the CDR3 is TGCGCCAGCAGCTTATGGGACAGTCAAATGAACACTGAAGCTTTCTTT.

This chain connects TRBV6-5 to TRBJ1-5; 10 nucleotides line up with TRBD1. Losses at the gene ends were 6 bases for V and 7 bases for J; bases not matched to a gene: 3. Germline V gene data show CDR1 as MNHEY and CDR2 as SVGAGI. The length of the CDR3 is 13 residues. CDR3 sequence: CASSWDRGQPQHF. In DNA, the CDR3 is TGTGCCAGCAGCTGGGACAGGGGCCAGCCCCAGCATTTT.

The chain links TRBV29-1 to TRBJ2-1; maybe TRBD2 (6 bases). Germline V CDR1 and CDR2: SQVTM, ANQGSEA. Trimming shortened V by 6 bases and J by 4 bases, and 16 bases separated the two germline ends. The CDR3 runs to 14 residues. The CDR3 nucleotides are TGCAGCGTCATCTCTGGCGGGATGTACAATGAGCAGTTCTTC. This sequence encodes CSVISGGMYNEQFF.

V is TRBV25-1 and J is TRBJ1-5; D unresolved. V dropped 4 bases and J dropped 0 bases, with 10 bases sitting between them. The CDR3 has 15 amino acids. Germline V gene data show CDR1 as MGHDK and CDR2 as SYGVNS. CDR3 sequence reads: CASSVDGDSNQPQHF. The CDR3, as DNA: TGTGCCAGCAGTGTAGACGGTGATAGCAATCAGCCCCAGCATTTT.

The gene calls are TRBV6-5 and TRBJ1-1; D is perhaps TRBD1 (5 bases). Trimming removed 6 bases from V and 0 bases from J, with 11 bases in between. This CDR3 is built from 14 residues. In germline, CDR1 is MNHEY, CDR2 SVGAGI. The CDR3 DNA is TGTGCCAGCAGCAACATGGGGGTGAACACTGAAGCTTTCTTT. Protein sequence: CASSNMGVNTEAFF.

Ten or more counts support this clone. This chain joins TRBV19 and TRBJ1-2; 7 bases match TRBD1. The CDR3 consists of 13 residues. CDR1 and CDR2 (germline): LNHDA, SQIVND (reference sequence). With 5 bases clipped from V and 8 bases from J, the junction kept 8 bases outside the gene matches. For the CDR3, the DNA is TGTGCCAGTAGTTGGGGACAGAGAGGAGGCTACACCTTC. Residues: CASSWGQRGGYTF.

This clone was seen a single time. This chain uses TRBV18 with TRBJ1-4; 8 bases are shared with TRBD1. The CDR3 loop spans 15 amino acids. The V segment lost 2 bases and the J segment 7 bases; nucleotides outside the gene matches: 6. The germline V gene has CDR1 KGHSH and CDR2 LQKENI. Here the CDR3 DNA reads TGTGCCAGCTCACCAACGACAGGGGTGGGTGAAAAACTGTTTTTT. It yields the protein CASSPTTGVGEKLFF. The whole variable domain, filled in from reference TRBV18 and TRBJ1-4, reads NAGVMQNPRHLVRRRGQEARLRCSPMKGHSHVYWYRQLPEEGLKFMVYLQKENIIDESGMPKERFSAEFPKEGPSILRIQQVVRGDSAAYFCASSPTTGVGEKLFFGSGTQLSVL.

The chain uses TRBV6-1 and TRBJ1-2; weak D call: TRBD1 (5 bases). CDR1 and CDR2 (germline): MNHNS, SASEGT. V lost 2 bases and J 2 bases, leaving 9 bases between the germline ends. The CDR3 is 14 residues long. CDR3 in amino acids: CASSERGGNYGYTF. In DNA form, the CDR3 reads TGTGCCAGCAGTGAAAGGGGAGGGAACTATGGCTACACCTTC.

CDR3: CASSDPGGRFYGYTF. The CDR3 coding sequence is TGTGCCAGCAGCGATCCGGGGGGGCGCTTCTATGGCTACACCTTC. The chain employs TRBV25-1 and TRBJ1-2, with D possibly matching TRBD1 (6 bases). The CDR3 has 15 amino acids. The ends were cut back, 6 bases at V and 4 bases at J, with 18 bases in the middle. CDR1 is MGHDK and CDR2 is SYGVNS in the germline V gene.

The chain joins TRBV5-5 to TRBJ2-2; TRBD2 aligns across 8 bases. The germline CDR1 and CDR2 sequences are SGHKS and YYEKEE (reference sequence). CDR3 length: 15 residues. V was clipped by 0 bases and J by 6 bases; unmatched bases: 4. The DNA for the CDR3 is TGTGCCAGCAGCTTGGTGATAGCGGGGTCCGGGGAGCTGTTTTTT. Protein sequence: CASSLVIAGSGELFF.

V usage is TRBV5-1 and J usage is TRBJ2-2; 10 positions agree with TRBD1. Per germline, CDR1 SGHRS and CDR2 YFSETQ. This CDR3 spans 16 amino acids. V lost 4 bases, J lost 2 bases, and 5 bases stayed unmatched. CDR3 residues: CASSQGQGINTGELFF. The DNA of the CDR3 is TGCGCCAGCAGCCAGGGACAGGGGATTAACACCGGGGAGCTGTTTTTT.

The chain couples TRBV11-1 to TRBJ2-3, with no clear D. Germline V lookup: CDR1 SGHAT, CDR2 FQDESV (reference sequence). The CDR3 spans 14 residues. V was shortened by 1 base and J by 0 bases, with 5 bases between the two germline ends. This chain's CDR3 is CASSLGLSTDTQYF. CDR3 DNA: TGTGCCAGCAGCTTAGGACTGAGCACAGATACGCAGTATTTT.

CDR3 nucleotide sequence: TGTGCCAGCAGTTACGGGACAGGGGGCGCTTACGAGCAGTACTTC. Translated: CASSYGTGGAYEQYF. This sequence joins TRBV6-5 and TRBJ2-7, with 12 nucleotides matching TRBD1. This CDR3 comprises 15 residues. The germline CDR1 and CDR2 sequences are MNHEY and SVGAGI. With V trimmed by 2 bases and J by 4 bases, 3 bases remained unmatched.

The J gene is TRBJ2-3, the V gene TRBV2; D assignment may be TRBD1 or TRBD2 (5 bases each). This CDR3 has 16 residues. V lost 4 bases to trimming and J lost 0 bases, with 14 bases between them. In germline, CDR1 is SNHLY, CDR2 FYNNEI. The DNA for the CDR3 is TGTGCCAGCAGTGCGGGACGTCAATTCAGCACAGATACGCAGTATTTT. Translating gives CASSAGRQFSTDTQYF.

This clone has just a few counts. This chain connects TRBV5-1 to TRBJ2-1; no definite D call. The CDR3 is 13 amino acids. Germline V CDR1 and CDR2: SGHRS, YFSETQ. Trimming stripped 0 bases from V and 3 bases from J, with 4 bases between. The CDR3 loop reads CASSLGGYNEQFF. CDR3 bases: TGCGCCAGCAGCTTGGGCGGCTACAATGAGCAGTTCTTC.

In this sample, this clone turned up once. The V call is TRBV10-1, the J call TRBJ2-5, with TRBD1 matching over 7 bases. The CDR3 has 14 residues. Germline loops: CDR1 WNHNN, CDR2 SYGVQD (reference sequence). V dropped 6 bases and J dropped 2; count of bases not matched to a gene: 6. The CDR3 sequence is CASSFGTDQETQYF. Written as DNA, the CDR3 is TGCGCCAGCAGCTTCGGGACAGATCAAGAGACCCAGTACTTC.

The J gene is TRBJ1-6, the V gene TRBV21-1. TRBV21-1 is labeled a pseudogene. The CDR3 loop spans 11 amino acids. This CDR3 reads CASRSNSPLHF. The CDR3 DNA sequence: TGTGCCAGCAGGAGTAATTCACCCCTCCACTTT.

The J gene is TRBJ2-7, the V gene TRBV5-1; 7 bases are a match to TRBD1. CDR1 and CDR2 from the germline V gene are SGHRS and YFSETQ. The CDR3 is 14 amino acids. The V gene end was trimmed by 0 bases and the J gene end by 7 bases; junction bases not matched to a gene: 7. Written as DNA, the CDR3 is TGCGCCAGCAGCTTGGGACAGGGTTCGCGGGAGCAGTACTTC. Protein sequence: CASSLGQGSREQYF.

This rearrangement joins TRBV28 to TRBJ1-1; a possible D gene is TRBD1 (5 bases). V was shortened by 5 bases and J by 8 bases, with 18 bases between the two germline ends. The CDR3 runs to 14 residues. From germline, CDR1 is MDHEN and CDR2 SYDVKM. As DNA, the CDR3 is TGTGCCAGCAGTCTGACGTCAAGGGGAGGGGAAGCTTTCTTT. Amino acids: CASSLTSRGGEAFF.

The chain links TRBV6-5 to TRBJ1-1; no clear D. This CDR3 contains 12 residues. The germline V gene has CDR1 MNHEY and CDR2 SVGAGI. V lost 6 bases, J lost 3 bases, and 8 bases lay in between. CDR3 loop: CASSTMYTEAFF. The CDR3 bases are TGTGCCAGCAGCACCATGTACACTGAAGCTTTCTTT.

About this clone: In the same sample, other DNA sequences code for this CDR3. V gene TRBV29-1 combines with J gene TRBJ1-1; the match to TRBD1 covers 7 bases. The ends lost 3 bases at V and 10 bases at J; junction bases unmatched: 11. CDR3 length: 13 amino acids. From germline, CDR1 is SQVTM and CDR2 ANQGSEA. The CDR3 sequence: CSVEGGNRGRAFF. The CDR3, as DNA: TGCAGCGTTGAGGGAGGGAACAGGGGTAGAGCTTTCTTT.

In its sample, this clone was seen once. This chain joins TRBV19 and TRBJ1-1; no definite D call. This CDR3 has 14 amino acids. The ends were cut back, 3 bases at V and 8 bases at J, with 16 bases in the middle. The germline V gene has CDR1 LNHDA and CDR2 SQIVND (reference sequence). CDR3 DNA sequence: TGTGCCAGTAGTATCACTGCCGCAGCTGCAGAAGCTTTCTTT. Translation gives CASSITAAAAEAFF.